Below, one T cell receptor (beta chain) is given with its context. Its antigen is unknown. Libraries were prepared by immunoSEQ multiplex PCR; TCRdb keeps only in-frame clonotypes and omits some of them. The sample records approximately 5,400 clones, 86% being singletons. The data originate from a study of immune evolution from preneoplasia to lung adenocarcinoma. Study information: HLA loss of heterozygosity: about 7% AIS, about 15% MIA, approximately 35% ADC, none AAH. Whole-study results and caveats: Top clone share appeared to fall from AAH through AIS, MIA, adenocarcinoma.

The CDR3 sequence is 18 residues long. Germline loops: CDR1 SGHVS, CDR2 FNYEAQ. The J segment lost 2 bases and the V segment lost 4 bases, leaving 16 bases of the junction unmatched. The chain recombines TRBV7-6 with TRBJ2-7, with TRBD1 matching 8 bases. Sequences were obtained from FFPE invasive lung adenocarcinoma tissue. The TCR sequence derives from a person aged 50-70 years with lung adenocarcinoma. In nucleotides, the CDR3 is TGTGCCAGCAGCTCGATGACAGGGGTTAGGCTAGCAACCTACGAGCAGTACTTC. The encoded protein is CASSSMTGVRLATYEQYF.